This entry describes one T cell receptor beta chain. Its specificity is unknown. J was trimmed by 1 base and V by 1 base; bases with no gene match: 5. This CDR3 is 18 amino acids long. CDR1 is LNHDA and CDR2 is SQIVND in the germline V gene (reference sequence). These data originate in a study of cytomegalovirus exposure and HLA in healthy donors. As for the study in general: A prior study identified just under 120 million unique TCR beta sequences from around 180 million T cells.

It was with 60 Vbeta and 13 Jbeta primers that the PCR ran. The protocol was immunoSEQ multiplex PCR, while the TCRdb copy is restricted to in-frame clones and leaves out a portion. The sample lists some 120,000 clones, around 83% occurring once. Study outcomes and limitations: It was only CMV serostatus that was available as immune exposure information.

J is TRBJ2-1 and V is TRBV19, with 12 bases fitting TRBD2. What was sequenced was PBMCs. The TCR sequence derives from a human donor in good health. The CDR3 bases are TGTGCCAGTAGTATAGGACTAGCGGGGGCCACTTCCTACAATGAGCAGTTCTTC. This gives the protein CASSIGLAGATSYNEQFF.